This T cell receptor (beta chain) was documented in a study of neurological immune-mediated disorders. Study results and limitations: HTLV-1-associated myelopathy had the most TCR clonal expansion, whereas multiple sclerosis had the least (lower than in healthy controls). No expanded-clone CDR3 amino acid sequence recurred across subjects, suggesting private TCR-beta repertoires.

TCRdb used MiXCR to reprocess the 5' RACE reads, holding one entry per CDR3 protein. The data show 70,000 to 95,000 distinct CDR3 sequences, approximately 13% seen once. This sample's time point: longitudinal time-point 2. A remark on this clonotype: Antigen unknown. This could be a read error, since a much larger clone is one nucleotide away.

V was pared by 5 bases and J by 6 bases, with 5 bases of the junction left unmatched. The length of the CDR3 is 14 residues. Per the germline V gene, CDR1 is MNHNY and CDR2 is SVGAGI (reference sequence). The sequence was obtained from a female donor with HTLV-1-associated myelopathy (HAM/TSP). The sample consisted of PBMCs. The rearrangement joins TRBV6-6 to TRBJ1-5; 9 bases align to TRBD1. The CDR3 here is CASSARQGGQPQHF. The CDR3 DNA follows: TGTGCCAGCAGTGCCAGACAGGGGGGTCAGCCCCAGCATTTT.